This T cell receptor (beta chain) is drawn from a study of tumor and adjacent non-tumor tissue in lung cancer. The study's findings and limits: Tumor TCR diversity, when higher, was linked to shorter survival. Normal lung showed higher cumulative top 100 clone frequency than tumor. Significantly higher TCR diversity was found in tumor than normal lung.

Three rounds of nested PCR, following a modified ARM-PCR protocol, produced the TCRbeta library. TCRdb re-called the multiplex PCR reads through MiXCR, storing one row per CDR3 protein. This table holds 100,000 to 150,000 distinct CDR3 sequences, 66% found once. With respect to this clonotype: Its antigen is still unknown. One junction end does not reproduce the germline sequence, and a read error may be involved.

The template was RNA from unsorted bulk tissue. Newly diagnosed lung cancer patients had thoracic surgery in China, August–late 2014, without prior chemotherapy. Germline CDR1 reads SGHRS; CDR2 reads YFSETQ. The CDR3 extends over 15 amino acids. The specimen sequenced was lung tumor tissue. The TCR was taken from a man in his thirties or forties with non-small cell lung cancer. The rearrangement links TRBV5-1 to TRBJ2-2; 7 nucleotides align to TRBD1. CDR3 nucleotide sequence: TGCTCCAGCAGGATCGGGACAGCTAACACCGGGGAGCTGTTTTTT. Residues: CSSRIGTANTGELFF.